This T cell receptor (beta chain) was profiled in a study of Tregs in tolerant kidney transplant recipients. Study results and caveats: Donor-specific Treg expansion exceeded global Treg expansion in tolerant patients, suggesting antigen drive. Nucleotide sequences could not be compared across some patients' samples due to primer changes.

With 4 bases clipped from V and 6 bases from J, the junction kept 9 bases outside the gene matches. Germline V gene data show CDR1 as SGHNT and CDR2 as YYREEE (reference sequence). The CDR3 has 15 amino acids. In the case of this clone: Its antigen is not identified.

CD4+CD25+CD127- Tregs, CD4+CD25- non-Tregs, CD4 and CD8 cells were sorted. The assay was immunoSEQ multiplex PCR, and TCRdb's table has in-frame clones only and misses some. The sample consists of more than 75,000 clones, roughly 93% of them appearing once. The input for sequencing was CD4+ T cells from blood, taken before the transplant. The V gene is TRBV5-4, the J gene TRBJ2-3, with 9 bases identical to TRBD2. This clonotype was sampled from a human donor who received a combined kidney and bone marrow transplant. CDR3 loop: CASSRTSEGGDTQYF. As DNA, the CDR3 is TGTGCCAGCAGCCGGACTAGCGAGGGAGGGGATACGCAGTATTTT.